This T cell receptor beta chain was sequenced for a study of cytomegalovirus exposure and HLA in healthy donors. With 60 Vbeta and 13 Jbeta primers, the PCR was carried out. Libraries were prepared by immunoSEQ multiplex PCR; TCRdb keeps only in-frame clonotypes and omits some of them. The table has approximately 97,000 clones, around 81% seen once. Source material: PBMCs. This receptor was obtained from a man aged 40-50 years in good health and CMV-seropositive.

The CDR3: CASSPTSGGDNEQFF. The CDR3 coding sequence is TGTGCCAGCAGCCCAACTAGCGGGGGAGACAATGAGCAGTTCTTC. The rearrangement joins TRBV7-7 to TRBJ2-1, with TRBD2 identical over 11 bases. The CDR3 consists of 15 residues. After removal of 5 bases from V and 5 bases from J, the junction contained 5 bases not matched to a gene. The germline V gene has CDR1 SSHAT and CDR2 FNYEAQ (reference sequence). Full variable domain (outside the CDR3, taken from reference TRBV7-7 and TRBJ2-1): GAGVSQSPRYKVTKRGQDVTLRCDPISSHATLYWYQQALGQGPEFLTYFNYEAQPDKSGLPSDRFSAERPEGSISTLTIQRTEQRDSAMYRCASSPTSGGDNEQFFGPGTRLTVL.